A single sample gave rise to the 21 T cell receptor beta chains below, sequenced in a study of T cells expressing NK-cell markers. TCRdb re-analyzed the 5' RACE reads; it lists each CDR3 protein once, without DNA. This sample contains about 430,000 distinct CDR3 sequences. Sequencing used blood T cells: a sorted CD56 or NKG2C T cell subset, CD4+ or CD8+ T cells, or bulk PBMC T cells (not recorded which). The origin of the receptors is a woman aged 45-65 years in good health.

The chain is built from TRBV25-1 and TRBJ2-7; the TRBD1 assignment by TCRdb is unverifiable without DNA. This CDR3 region has 14 residues. Germline values: CDR1 MGHDK, CDR2 SYGVNS. The CDR3 loop reads CASRMGGGPYEQYF.

The CDR3 reads CATSDFQGLTDTQYF. This chain joins TRBV24-1 and TRBJ2-3; the TRBD2 assignment by TCRdb is unverifiable without DNA. Germline V gives CDR1 KGHDR, CDR2 SFDVKD. The CDR3 is 15 amino acids.

The chain carries TRBV30 and TRBJ1-1; there is no DNA to check the TCRdb D call of TRBD1. In germline, CDR1 is GTSNPN, CDR2 SVGIG (reference sequence). This CDR3 is 14 amino acids long. This CDR3 reads CAFPSGRLGTEAFF. Supplemented by reference TRBV30 and TRBJ1-1, the full variable domain reads SQTIHQWPATLVQPVGSPLSLECTVEGTSNPNLYWYRQAAGRGLQLLFYSVGIGQISSEVPQNLSASRPQDRQFILSSKKLLLSDSGFYLCAFPSGRLGTEAFFGQGTRLTVV.

V gene TRBV29-1 combines with J gene TRBJ2-3; as DNA is missing, the TRBD2 call by TCRdb cannot be tested. The V gene's germline CDR1 is SQVTM and CDR2 ANQGSEA. The CDR3 contains 16 residues. The CDR3 sequence is CSVGRLAGGPSDTQYF.

The chain is built from TRBV20-1 and TRBJ2-2; TCRdb lists TRBD2, though no DNA is available to test this call. This CDR3 contains 15 residues. Per germline, CDR1 DFQATT and CDR2 SNEGSKA (reference sequence). CDR3 sequence: CSAQTEAGNTGELFF.

CDR3 sequence: CASSEGGTQYF. This chain joins TRBV10-2 and TRBJ2-5. Germline assignment: CDR1 WSHSY and CDR2 SAAADI. This CDR3 has 11 residues.

The rearrangement links TRBV11-2 to TRBJ2-1; checking the TCRdb D call of TRBD2 is not possible without DNA. Germline values: CDR1 SGHAT, CDR2 FQNNGV. The CDR3 consists of 16 residues. This CDR3 is CASSLVGGLAGIEQFF.

V is TRBV10-3 and J is TRBJ1-1; as DNA is missing, the TRBD1 call by TCRdb cannot be tested. The CDR3 sequence is 14 residues long. CDR1 ENHRY and CDR2 SYGVKD come from the germline V gene. The chain's CDR3 is CAISAGTGRTEAFF.

This CDR3 is CASSFGTGPYTGELFF. The gene calls are TRBV12-3 or TRBV12-4 and TRBJ2-2; TCRdb gives TRBD1 as the D gene, but with no DNA this cannot be confirmed. The CDR3 covers 16 residues.

The V call is TRBV5-4, the J call TRBJ2-1; the TRBD1 assignment by TCRdb is unverifiable without DNA. Germline CDR1 SGHNT, CDR2 YYREEE (reference sequence). CDR3 length equals 12 residues. CDR3: CASSLSGTGQFF.

This rearrangement joins TRBV11-3 to TRBJ2-2; the D call of TRBD2 rests on TCRdb alone, since no DNA is present to check it. The CDR3 is made up of 15 amino acids. Germline values: CDR1 SGHNT, CDR2 YENEEA. CDR3 residues: CASSPGIAGAGELFF.

The gene calls are TRBV6-5 and TRBJ2-6; absent DNA, TCRdb's TRBD1 call cannot be checked. The CDR3 extends over 16 amino acids. Per the germline V gene, CDR1 is MNHEY and CDR2 is SVGAGI. The CDR3 sequence is CASSYARGNRANVLTF.

The V call is TRBV24-1, the J call TRBJ2-3; TCRdb gives TRBD2 as the D gene, but with no DNA this cannot be confirmed. The CDR3 sequence is 15 residues long. Germline V gene data show CDR1 as KGHDR and CDR2 as SFDVKD. The CDR3 here is CATQHSGISTDTQYF.

The chain uses TRBV20-1 and TRBJ1-6. This CDR3 is built from 15 residues. Germline-derived CDR1 and CDR2 are DFQATT and SNEGSKA (reference sequence). CDR3 amino acids: CSARPVGSYNSPLHF.

V usage is TRBV5-1 and J usage is TRBJ1-3. Germline V gives CDR1 SGHRS, CDR2 YFSETQ. The CDR3 contains 15 residues. CDR3 protein: CASSYGTLDGNTIYF.

The chain has TRBV4-2 and TRBJ2-5. This CDR3 is built from 14 residues. Germline-derived CDR1 and CDR2 are LGHNA and YNFKEQ. CDR3 region: CASSQDLRQQTQYF.

The chain carries TRBV6-5 and TRBJ1-2; TCRdb indicates TRBD1, and absent DNA this call remains unverified. The CDR3 is 13 residues long. The germline gives CDR1 MNHEY, CDR2 SVGAGI. This CDR3 reads CASRLGGSGGYTF.

The J gene is TRBJ2-1, the V gene TRBV28; with no DNA, the TCRdb D assignment of TRBD1 cannot be verified. The CDR3 has 14 residues. Germline V gives CDR1 MDHEN, CDR2 SYDVKM. The CDR3 sequence: CASKTGGSYNEQFF.

This rearrangement joins TRBV11-2 to TRBJ2-2; TCRdb outputs TRBD1, but without DNA this stays unchecked. CDR1 is SGHAT, CDR2 FQNNGV, per germline. This CDR3 spans 15 amino acids. The CDR3 loop is CASSFQGLSTGELFF.

CDR3 loop: CASSTRTSYEQYF. This chain links TRBV7-8 with TRBJ2-7; absent DNA, TCRdb's TRBD2 call cannot be checked. Germline lookup yields CDR1 SGHVS and CDR2 FQNEAQ. The CDR3 runs to 13 residues.

The rearrangement joins TRBV7-9 to TRBJ2-1; no DNA is available, so the TRBD1 call from TCRdb remains unchecked. Germline values: CDR1 SEHNR, CDR2 FQNEAQ (reference sequence). The CDR3 is 16 amino acids. This chain's CDR3 is CASIHTDRHFSNEQFF.